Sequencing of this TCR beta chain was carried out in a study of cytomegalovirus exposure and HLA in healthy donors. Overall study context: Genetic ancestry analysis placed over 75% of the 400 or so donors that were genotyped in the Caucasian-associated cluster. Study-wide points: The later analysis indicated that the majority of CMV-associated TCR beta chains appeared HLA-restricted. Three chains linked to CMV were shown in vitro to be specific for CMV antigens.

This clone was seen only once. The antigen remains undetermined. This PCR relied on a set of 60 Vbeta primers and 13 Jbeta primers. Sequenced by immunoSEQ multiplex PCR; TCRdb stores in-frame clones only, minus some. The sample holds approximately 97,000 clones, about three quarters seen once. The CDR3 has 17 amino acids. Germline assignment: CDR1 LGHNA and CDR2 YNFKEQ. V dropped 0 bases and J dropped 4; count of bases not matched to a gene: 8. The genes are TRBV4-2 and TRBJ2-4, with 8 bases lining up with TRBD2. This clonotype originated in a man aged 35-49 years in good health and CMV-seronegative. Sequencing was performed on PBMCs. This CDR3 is CASSQDDSGVLKNIQYF. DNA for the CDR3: TGTGCCAGCAGCCAAGATGATAGCGGGGTGCTTAAAAACATTCAGTACTTC.